This passage covers 21 T cell receptor beta chains from one sample sequenced in a study of blood T cell repertoires in COVID-19. Here immunoSEQ multiplex PCR was the method, and the copy in TCRdb shows in-frame clones only, minus some. Here the sample spans 300,000 to 350,000 clones, roughly 90% being singletons. Sequencing was performed on PBMCs or T cells enriched from blood (not recorded which). The receptor source for this set is a woman aged 25 to 39 who had been exposed to COVID-19.

This sequence joins TRBV20-1 and TRBJ2-3; D not certain. The length of the CDR3 is 14 residues. In germline, CDR1 is DFQATT, CDR2 SNEGSKA (reference sequence). Trimming stripped 3 bases from V and 0 bases from J, with 10 bases between. The CDR3 spells CSASSGLSTDTQYF. CDR3 bases: TGCAGTGCTAGTTCTGGGCTCAGCACAGATACGCAGTATTTT.

V usage is TRBV10-3 and J usage is TRBJ1-5, with no clear D. CDR1 is ENHRY and CDR2 is SYGVKD in the germline V gene. This CDR3 is built from 13 residues. Trimming pared 0 bases from V and 7 bases from J, leaving 7 bases between. In nucleotides, the CDR3 is TGTGCCATCAGTGAGTCGAGGGAACAGCCCCAGCATTTT. Protein: CAISESREQPQHF.

This clone was picked up one time. The chain combines TRBV6-6 with TRBJ2-4; possibly TRBD1 for D (5 bases). The CDR3 covers 15 residues. Germline CDR1 is MNHNY and CDR2 is SVGAGI (reference sequence). V was shortened by 6 bases and J by 0 bases, with 12 bases between the two germline ends. This chain's CDR3 is CASSQGHLAKNIQYF. The CDR3 DNA reads as TGTGCCAGCAGCCAAGGACACCTAGCCAAAAACATTCAGTACTTC.

The chain is built from TRBV7-6 and TRBJ1-3; unclear D gene. The CDR3 has 16 amino acids. Germline V gene lookup returns CDR1 SGHVS and CDR2 FNYEAQ. Between the trimmed V and J ends, which lost 4 bases and 3 bases, there was a span of 16 bases. CDR3 in DNA: TGTGCCAGCAGCTCAAAAGGGAGAATTCATGGAAACACCATATATTTT. This sequence encodes CASSSKGRIHGNTIYF.

This chain joins TRBV6-4 and TRBJ2-1, with 13 nucleotides matching TRBD2. Germline V lookup: CDR1 MRHNA, CDR2 SNTAGT. V lost 3 bases to trimming and J lost 8 bases; unmatched junction nucleotides: 4. The CDR3 spans 15 residues. The CDR3 DNA sequence: TGTGCCAGCAGTGAGACTAGCGGGGGGCGTGATGAGCAGTTCTTC. Translation: CASSETSGGRDEQFF.

This clone has only a few counts. The chain has TRBV19 and TRBJ1-3; D unclear. The CDR3 has 15 residues. Trimming removed 2 bases at V and 0 bases at J, with 8 bases between. Germline V gene data show CDR1 as LNHDA and CDR2 as SQIVND (reference sequence). DNA of the CDR3: TGTGCCAGTAGTATAACATCAGGCTCTGGAAACACCATATATTTT. This translates into CASSITSGSGNTIYF.

The chain links TRBV9 to TRBJ2-1; the match to TRBD1 covers 11 bases. Looked up from germline, CDR1 is SGDLS and CDR2 is YYNGEE. J gave up 7 bases and V 7 bases, and 4 bases lay outside the gene matches. This CDR3 is 13 amino acids long. The CDR3 loop reads CASEGTGGNEQFF. The CDR3 region has the DNA TGTGCCAGCGAAGGGACAGGGGGGAATGAGCAGTTCTTC.

V gene TRBV5-1 combines with J gene TRBJ2-1; D gene unclear. V lost 0 bases and J lost 2, with 12 bases in between. This CDR3 spans 16 amino acids. Looked up from germline, CDR1 is SGHRS and CDR2 is YFSETQ. CDR3: CASSLAPRYPYNEQFF. The CDR3 bases are TGCGCCAGCAGCTTGGCCCCTAGATACCCCTACAATGAGCAGTTCTTC.

The chain is built from TRBV13 and TRBJ1-2; TRBD1 is a possible D gene (6 bases). The CDR3 sequence is 15 residues long. Per the germline V gene, CDR1 is PRHDT and CDR2 is FYEKMQ (reference sequence). Trimming shortened V by 3 bases and J by 3 bases, and 14 bases separated the two germline ends. The CDR3 nucleotides read TGTGCCAGCAGCTTCGGGGGGGCGACGGACTATGGCTACACCTTC. It codes for CASSFGGATDYGYTF. The variable domain in full, with the rest retrieved from reference TRBV13 and TRBJ1-2, is AAGVIQSPRHLIKEKRETATLKCYPIPRHDTVYWYQQGPGQDPQFLISFYEKMQSDKGSIPDRFSAQQFSDYHSELNMSSLELGDSALYFCASSFGGATDYGYTFGSGTRLTVV.

The chain uses TRBV4-1 and TRBJ2-1; 9 bases fit TRBD2. Germline loops: CDR1 MGHRA, CDR2 YSYEKL. The V and J ends lost 0 bases and 4 bases, in that order; junction bases with no gene match: 4. The CDR3 consists of 16 residues. CDR3 nucleotide sequence: TGCGCCAGCAGCCAAGAAAGCGGGGGGATGTACAATGAGCAGTTCTTC. Its protein is CASSQESGGMYNEQFF.

The chain carries TRBV7-9 and TRBJ2-5; TRBD1 is a possible D gene (7 bases). The CDR3 length is 15 residues. Germline CDR1 and CDR2: SEHNR and FQNEAQ (reference sequence). Trimming cost V 7 bases and J 5 bases, with 20 bases left between them. CDR3 residues: CASNRGESRGETQYF. The CDR3 DNA sequence: TGTGCCAGCAACCGCGGGGAAAGCAGGGGGGAGACCCAGTACTTC.

The chain is built from TRBV5-6 and TRBJ1-5, with TRBD1 matching over 7 bases. The CDR3 runs to 17 residues. The V segment lost 1 base and the J segment 1 base; nucleotides outside the gene matches: 8. CDR1 SGHDT and CDR2 YYEEEE come from the germline V gene. CDR3 loop: CASSLFQGGRSNQPQHF. Here the CDR3 DNA reads TGTGCCAGCAGCTTGTTTCAGGGGGGAAGGAGCAATCAGCCCCAGCATTTT.

The chain has TRBV6-1 and TRBJ1-1; D uncertain. This CDR3 is 11 amino acids long. Germline CDR1 and CDR2: MNHNS and SASEGT. The ends were cut back, 3 bases at V and 4 bases at J, with 3 bases in the middle. The CDR3 coding sequence is TGTGCCAGCAGTGAGGCCACTGAAGCTTTCTTT. Protein product: CASSEATEAFF.

The CDR3 reads CASSSQVTANYGYTF. CDR3 DNA sequence: TGTGCCAGCAGCTCCCAAGTGACAGCTAACTATGGCTACACCTTC. The chain combines TRBV5-5 with TRBJ1-2, with D perhaps TRBD1 (5 bases). V dropped 3 bases and J dropped 0 bases, with 12 bases sitting between them. CDR3 size: 15 residues. Germline V CDR1 and CDR2: SGHKS, YYEKEE (reference sequence).

J is TRBJ1-2 and V is TRBV7-3; the D gene is possibly TRBD1 (5 bases). Germline CDR1 and CDR2: SGHTA and FQGTGA. The CDR3 is 16 residues long. V shed 5 bases and J shed 7 bases, with 23 bases lying between them. CDR3 nucleotides: TGTGCCAGCAGCCTTCGGCGGGACCCCGCCATGGGTGGCTACACCTTC. Residues: CASSLRRDPAMGGYTF.

This chain connects TRBV24-1 to TRBJ2-5; the match to TRBD1 covers 7 bases. Germline-derived CDR1 and CDR2 are KGHDR and SFDVKD. V lost 4 bases and J lost 5; bases outside the gene matches: 15. The CDR3 runs to 17 residues. The CDR3 sequence: CATSDAPGQDNLETQYF. The CDR3 bases are TGTGCCACCAGTGACGCACCCGGACAGGATAATTTGGAGACCCAGTACTTC.

The V and J genes are TRBV6-2 or TRBV6-3 and TRBJ2-3; 10 nucleotides agree with TRBD1. This CDR3 is 17 amino acids long. Looked up from germline, CDR1 is MNHEY and CDR2 is SVGEGT. The V gene end was trimmed by 4 bases and the J gene end by 3 bases; junction bases not matched to a gene: 10. In DNA, the CDR3 is TGTGCCAGCAGTTTCACATGGCCGGGACAGGGGACAGATACGCAGTATTTT. Translating gives CASSFTWPGQGTDTQYF.

The genes are TRBV11-2 and TRBJ1-6; the match to TRBD1 covers 7 bases. The CDR3 is made up of 16 amino acids. Trimming removed 1 base from V and 4 bases from J; junction bases left unmatched: 4. Germline CDR1 is SGHAT and CDR2 is FQNNGV. CDR3 protein: CASSLGAGGYNSPLHF. The CDR3 nucleotides read TGTGCCAGCAGCTTAGGGGCAGGGGGTTATAATTCACCCCTCCACTTT.

A remark on this clone: At the DNA level, this CDR3 is encoded by other sequences in the same sample as well. The V and J genes are TRBV5-1 and TRBJ1-1; D remains ambiguous. V lost 0 bases and J lost 0, with 6 bases in between. Germline CDR1 is SGHRS and CDR2 is YFSETQ. CDR3 size: 14 residues. The CDR3, as DNA: TGCGCCAGCAGCTTGGGACAAATGAACACTGAAGCTTTCTTT. This translates into CASSLGQMNTEAFF.

This sequence joins TRBV5-1 and TRBJ2-6; D is undetermined. V was shortened by 1 base and J by 0 bases, with 5 bases between the two germline ends. This CDR3 is 15 amino acids long. CDR1 is SGHRS, CDR2 YFSETQ, per germline. The CDR3 loop reads CASSLSNSGANVLTF. The CDR3 DNA reads as TGCGCCAGCAGCTTGTCCAACTCTGGGGCCAACGTCCTGACTTTC.

The V call is TRBV7-7, the J call TRBJ2-7; perhaps TRBD2 as D (6 bases). CDR1 is SSHAT, CDR2 FNYEAQ, per germline (reference sequence). The germline V and J ends were trimmed by 1 base and 1 base, with 11 bases remaining between them. CDR3 length: 15 amino acids. The CDR3 coding sequence is TGTGCCAGCAGCTTAGAGGTCGGGAGTTCCTACGAGCAGTACTTC. It translates to CASSLEVGSSYEQYF.